One sample yielded the 26 T cell receptor beta chains listed below, sequenced in a study of shared clonotypes between healthy human individuals. Clones were sequenced by immunoSEQ multiplex PCR, and TCRdb holds only the in-frame ones, with some missing. Of around 2.5 million clones listed, roughly 93% are singletons. The sequenced sample consisted of naive CD4+ T cells from PBMCs. The sample's subset: CD45RA+ positively selected. These receptors all stem from a young man in good health. Some clones in this sample may be carry-over from other donors' samples.

The chain carries TRBV12-5 and TRBJ2-2; 8 nucleotides align to TRBD2. CDR1 is LGHNT, CDR2 FRNRAP, per germline. J was trimmed by 9 bases and V by 4 bases; bases with no gene match: 4. This CDR3 spans 13 amino acids. The CDR3 loop is CASGSGGYRELFF. CDR3 in DNA: TGTGCTAGTGGTTCGGGGGGGTACCGGGAGCTGTTTTTT.

Note on this clone: This same CDR3 is encoded by further DNA sequences in the sample. This sequence joins TRBV28 and TRBJ1-5; the D gene is possibly TRBD1 (6 bases). The CDR3 has 14 residues. The germline CDR1 and CDR2 sequences are MDHEN and SYDVKM. Trimming removed 5 bases from V and 3 bases from J, with 11 bases in between. CDR3 region: CASSLRGLNQPQHF. As DNA, the CDR3 is TGTGCCAGCAGTCTCCGGGGGCTCAATCAGCCCCAGCATTTT.

This chain connects TRBV6-6 to TRBJ2-2, with TRBD2 matching over 8 bases. CDR3 length: 15 amino acids. The V segment lost 1 base and the J segment 8 bases; nucleotides outside the gene matches: 6. Germline V gene lookup returns CDR1 MNHNY and CDR2 SVGAGI (reference sequence). The CDR3 here is CASSYLTSALGELFF. The CDR3 DNA is TGTGCCAGCAGTTACTTGACTAGCGCCCTAGGGGAGCTGTTTTTT.

The gene calls are TRBV18 and TRBJ2-2, with 11 bases lining up with TRBD2. The CDR3 totals 17 residues. V gave up 5 bases and J gave up 6 bases; unmatched junction bases: 11. Germline CDR1 KGHSH, CDR2 LQKENI. DNA for the CDR3: TGTGCCAGCTCAAGGACTAGCGGGTTGAGTGTGTCCGGGGAGCTGTTTTTT. Amino acid sequence: CASSRTSGLSVSGELFF.

The rearrangement links TRBV5-1 to TRBJ1-2; perhaps TRBD1 as D (6 bases). The germline V gene encodes CDR1 SGHRS and CDR2 YFSETQ. This CDR3 has 17 amino acids. V lost 3 bases and J lost 5, with 23 bases in between. The CDR3 DNA sequence: TGCGCCAGCAGCTCAAACCGGGACAACCGAGGGGGTTATGGCTACACCTTC. Protein sequence: CASSSNRDNRGGYGYTF.

The J gene is TRBJ2-7, the V gene TRBV27; TRBD1 or TRBD2 may be the D gene (5 bases each). Trimming stripped 7 bases from V and 7 bases from J, with 23 bases between. Germline CDR1 MNHEY, CDR2 SMNVEV (reference sequence). The CDR3 is made up of 15 amino acids. Here the CDR3 reads CASTPLAGSREEQYF. The CDR3 DNA reads as TGTGCCAGCACCCCCCTGGCAGGGTCGAGGGAGGAGCAGTACTTC.

The V and J genes are TRBV7-9 and TRBJ2-3; TRBD1 matches at 10 bases. The germline gives CDR1 SEHNR, CDR2 FQNEAQ (reference sequence). This CDR3 region has 16 residues. Trimming took 4 bases from V and 5 from J; bases not matched to a gene: 9. CDR3 DNA sequence: TGTGCCAGCAGCTCCACCGGGACAGGGGTTGTAGATACGCAGTATTTT. Translating it yields CASSSTGTGVVDTQYF.

The chain combines TRBV7-9 with TRBJ1-4; 9 bases are shared with TRBD1. Germline V CDR1 and CDR2: SEHNR, FQNEAQ (reference sequence). V lost 7 bases to trimming and J lost 2 bases; unmatched junction nucleotides: 14. This CDR3 comprises 18 residues. DNA for the CDR3: TGTGCCAGCACCCCCTCCCGCTCCGGGACAGGGACTAATGAAAAACTGTTTTTT. It yields the protein CASTPSRSGTGTNEKLFF.

Regarding this clone: The same CDR3 also results from other DNA sequences found in this sample. This chain uses TRBV5-1 with TRBJ2-5; 9 positions match TRBD2. The CDR3 totals 16 residues. Germline lookup yields CDR1 SGHRS and CDR2 YFSETQ. The V gene end was trimmed by 0 bases and the J gene end by 0 bases; junction bases not matched to a gene: 3. CDR3 coding DNA: TGCGCCAGCAGCTTGGCGCTAGCGGGATACCAAGAGACCCAGTACTTC. This sequence encodes CASSLALAGYQETQYF.

The rearrangement links TRBV28 to TRBJ2-5; 12 bases line up with TRBD2. The germline CDR1 and CDR2 sequences are MDHEN and SYDVKM. The CDR3 consists of 15 residues. The junction had 5 bases not matched to a gene; V was cut back by 5 bases and J by 4 bases. The CDR3 nucleotides are TGTGCCAGCAGTCCCAAACTAGCGGGAGGAGAGACCCAGTACTTC. Its translation is CASSPKLAGGETQYF.

V gene TRBV19 combines with J gene TRBJ2-3, with TRBD2 matching over 10 bases. Germline V gives CDR1 LNHDA, CDR2 SQIVND (reference sequence). With 1 base clipped from V and 2 bases from J, the junction kept 6 bases outside the gene matches. There are 17 residues in the CDR3. The CDR3 DNA reads TGTGCCAGTAGTATAGCGAGGACTAGCGGCATCACAGATACGCAGTATTTT. Translation: CASSIARTSGITDTQYF.

The table lists this clone with a count of one. CDR3 DNA: TGTGCCAGTAGTGTCACCGGGACTCGATTGAACATTCAGTACTTC. Translation gives CASSVTGTRLNIQYF. The rearrangement links TRBV19 to TRBJ2-4; D may be TRBD2 (6 bases). Germline CDR1 LNHDA, CDR2 SQIVND (reference sequence). This CDR3 is 15 amino acids long. Trimming cost V 5 bases and J 7 bases, with 18 bases left between them. Together with reference TRBV19 and TRBJ2-4, the CDR3 gives the full variable domain: DGGITQSPKYLFRKEGQNVTLSCEQNLNHDAMYWYRQDPGQGLRLIYYSQIVNDFQKGDIAEGYSVSREKKESFPLTVTSAQKNPTAFYLCASSVTGTRLNIQYFGAGTRLSVL.

The chain combines TRBV5-1 with TRBJ2-2; TRBD1 matches at 7 bases. Germline V gene lookup returns CDR1 SGHRS and CDR2 YFSETQ. V was clipped by 4 bases and J by 6 bases; unmatched bases: 9. The length of the CDR3 is 15 residues. In nucleotides, the CDR3 is TGCGCCAGCAGCGGAACGACAGGGAAAGCCGGGGAGCTGTTTTTT. Protein sequence: CASSGTTGKAGELFF.

This chain joins TRBV7-9 and TRBJ1-1; tentatively, D is TRBD1 (5 bases). Germline V gives CDR1 SEHNR, CDR2 FQNEAQ (reference sequence). This CDR3 has 14 amino acids. Between the trimmed V and J ends, which lost 2 bases and 1 base, there was a span of 8 bases. CDR3 DNA: TGTGCCAGCAGCTTATTTGGGGGGAACACTGAAGCTTTCTTT. Protein sequence: CASSLFGGNTEAFF.

This sequence joins TRBV6-1 and TRBJ1-2; no reliable D call. This CDR3 spans 13 amino acids. The V end was cut by 3 bases, the J end by 5 bases, with 10 bases between. Germline V gene lookup returns CDR1 MNHNS and CDR2 SASEGT. The CDR3 DNA reads as TGTGCCAGCAGTGATGGGCCTTTTTATGGCTACACCTTC. This encodes CASSDGPFYGYTF.

The chain is built from TRBV7-3 and TRBJ2-3; D unresolved. The CDR3 consists of 14 residues. Trimming removed 2 bases at V and 6 bases at J, with 12 bases between. The germline V gene encodes CDR1 SGHTA and CDR2 FQGTGA. CDR3 in DNA: TGTGCCAGCAGCTTACGCGATTCTCTGGATACGCAGTATTTT. It translates to CASSLRDSLDTQYF.

A single count supports this clone. The gene calls are TRBV5-4 and TRBJ2-3; D may correspond to TRBD1 or TRBD2 (5 bases each). Trimming took off 3 bases at V and 1 base at J, with 15 bases between the two ends. The CDR3 loop spans 16 amino acids. From germline, CDR1 is SGHNT and CDR2 YYREEE (reference sequence). This CDR3 is CASSSREGSGTDTQYF. DNA for the CDR3: TGTGCCAGCAGCTCTCGCGAGGGGTCCGGCACAGATACGCAGTATTTT.

On this clone: The same CDR3 arises from other DNA sequences in this sample as well. This sequence joins TRBV5-1 and TRBJ2-5; D possibly uses TRBD1 or TRBD2 (6 bases each). This CDR3 region has 13 residues. Germline V gives CDR1 SGHRS, CDR2 YFSETQ. Trimming cost V 4 bases and J 5 bases, with 12 bases left between them. The CDR3 loop reads CASSARGGETQYF. The CDR3 region has the DNA TGCGCCAGCAGCGCCCGAGGGGGGGAGACCCAGTACTTC.

This sequence joins TRBV28 and TRBJ1-3; D gene ambiguous. With 5 bases removed from V and 2 bases from J, the gap between germline ends came to 4 bases. CDR1 and CDR2 (germline): MDHEN, SYDVKM. This CDR3 comprises 12 residues. CDR3 nucleotide sequence: TGTGCCAGCAGTGTCCCTGGAAACACCATATATTTT. Protein: CASSVPGNTIYF.

The chain couples TRBV18 to TRBJ1-4; the match to TRBD1 covers 7 bases. The CDR3 consists of 14 residues. Germline V gene sequence: CDR1 KGHSH, CDR2 LQKENI. The V and J ends lost 3 bases and 8 bases, in that order; junction bases with no gene match: 6. The CDR3 sequence: CASSPTDRDEKLFF. DNA for the CDR3: TGTGCCAGCTCACCCACCGACAGGGACGAAAAACTGTTTTTT.

This clone was detected a few times. This chain links TRBV10-2 with TRBJ1-5, with D unclear. The germline CDR1 and CDR2 sequences are WSHSY and SAAADI. The V and J ends lost 6 bases and 5 bases respectively, with 14 bases between them. This CDR3 has 14 amino acids. The CDR3 sequence: CASREPGTYQPQHF. CDR3 nucleotide sequence: TGCGCCAGCAGGGAACCGGGTACATATCAGCCCCAGCATTTT.

The sample holds one count of this clone. The chain is built from TRBV5-6 and TRBJ2-1; 7 bases fit TRBD1. Losses at the gene ends were 2 bases for V and 6 bases for J; bases not matched to a gene: 11. Germline V CDR1 and CDR2: SGHDT, YYEEEE. There are 16 residues in the CDR3. The CDR3 region has the DNA TGTGCCAGCAGCTTAGCCCTGGGACAGTATCGCAATGAGCAGTTCTTC. It codes for CASSLALGQYRNEQFF.

The chain joins TRBV2 to TRBJ2-7; 8 positions agree with TRBD2. V gave up 1 base and J gave up 6 bases; unmatched junction bases: 11. This CDR3 contains 16 residues. Germline V gene lookup returns CDR1 SNHLY and CDR2 FYNNEI. The CDR3 nucleotides are TGTGCCAGCAGTGAAGATCGGGGGGGGATTCGGATCGAGCAGTACTTC. It is translated as CASSEDRGGIRIEQYF.

The gene calls are TRBV25-1 and TRBJ2-5; the match to TRBD2 covers 9 bases. From germline, CDR1 is MGHDK and CDR2 SYGVNS. V lost 4 bases and J lost 5; bases outside the gene matches: 5. The CDR3 extends over 14 amino acids. CDR3 loop: CASSVSGSVETQYF. The CDR3 coding sequence is TGTGCCAGCAGTGTTAGCGGGAGTGTCGAGACCCAGTACTTC. The variable domain in full, completed from reference TRBV25-1 and TRBJ2-5, reads EADIYQTPRYLVIGTGKKITLECSQTMGHDKMYWYQQDPGMELHLIHYSYGVNSTEKGDLSSESTVSRIRTEHFPLTLESARPSHTSQYLCASSVSGSVETQYFGPGTRLLVL.

This clone was found once. This rearrangement joins TRBV10-1 to TRBJ2-2; D is perhaps TRBD1 (5 bases). The ends were cut back, 5 bases at V and 1 base at J, with 14 bases in the middle. Germline CDR1 is WNHNN and CDR2 is SYGVQD (reference sequence). The CDR3 sequence is 16 residues long. CDR3 nucleotides: TGCGCCAGCAGTAACAACAGGATGGGGAACACCGGGGAGCTGTTTTTT. This sequence encodes CASSNNRMGNTGELFF.

This chain joins TRBV6-1 and TRBJ1-1; D unclear. The germline V gene encodes CDR1 MNHNS and CDR2 SASEGT. The V end lost 4 bases, the J end lost 4 bases, and 10 bases lay between the germline ends. The CDR3 length is 13 residues. The CDR3 is CASSASHRTEAFF. CDR3 sequence (DNA): TGTGCCAGCAGTGCGAGTCATCGCACTGAAGCTTTCTTT.